This T cell receptor beta chain was captured by sequencing in a study of T cells after yellow fever vaccination. Findings and limits, study-wide: Peak timing came faster in the weaker secondary response, day 5 versus 15. FACS-sorted repertoires could harbor abundant contaminating bulk-population clonotypes. Booster sampling recovered most clones from primary vaccination (approximately 97% CD4, roughly 88% CD8).

TCRdb called the 5' RACE reads again in MiXCR, with one record for every CDR3 protein. The sample holds approximately 300,000 distinct CDR3 sequences; about 10% are singletons and the top ten take 3% to 3.5%. In the case of this clonotype: Its specificity is unknown.

The CDR3 covers 13 residues. Germline V CDR1 and CDR2: MNHNY, SVGAGI (reference sequence). The ends were cut back, 1 base at V and 4 bases at J, with 7 bases in the middle. The V call is TRBV6-6, the J call TRBJ2-5; D is unresolved. The sample in question was CD4+ T cells sorted from PBMCs, obtained 45 days after the yellow fever booster vaccination. The TCR sequence derives from a man aged 18 to 30 who received the YFV17D yellow fever vaccine. The CDR3 DNA reads TGTGCCAGCAGTTACTGGATCGTAGAGACCCAGTACTTC. Its translation: CASSYWIVETQYF.